This is a list of T cell receptor beta chains from one sample in a study of blood T cell repertoires in COVID-19. The method was immunoSEQ multiplex PCR; TCRdb's version includes in-frame clones alone and lacks a portion of them. The sample shows fewer than 200,000 clones, approximately 83% of them seen only once. Input material: peripheral blood. Receptors were obtained from a woman aged 80 or over with acute or convalescent COVID-19. Both conserved end residues are part of each CDR3. A D gene is named only where the DNA matches it firmly. Clone size, where shown, is once, few, many, or a class for clones that have expanded.

D: TRBD2; J: TRBJ2-5; size: .; V: TRBV30; CDR3: CAWVLAGVQETQYF; DNA: TGTGCCTGGGTCCTAGCGGGGGTCCAAGAGACCCAGTACTTC
D: .; J: TRBJ2-3; size: .; V: TRBV9; CDR3: CASSAAPAGRTDTQYF; DNA: TGTGCCAGCAGCGCAGCCCCGGCGGGGCGCACAGATACGCAGTATTTT
D: .; J: TRBJ2-5; size: .; V: TRBV7-9; CDR3: CASRPSAPRYQETQYF; DNA: TGTGCCAGCAGACCAAGCGCTCCACGGTACCAAGAGACCCAGTACTTC
D: .; J: TRBJ2-7; size: .; V: TRBV7-2; CDR3: CASSPGWEQYF; DNA: TGTGCCAGCAGCCCAGGGTGGGAGCAGTACTTC
D: TRBD2; J: TRBJ2-5; size: .; V: TRBV5-5; CDR3: CASSLILAGQKTQYF; DNA: TGTGCCAGCAGCTTGATACTAGCGGGTCAGAAGACCCAGTACTTC
D: TRBD1; J: TRBJ2-7; size: once; V: TRBV18; CDR3: CASSPATGQNYEQYF; DNA: TGTGCCAGCTCGCCTGCTACGGGACAGAACTACGAGCAGTACTTC
D: .; J: TRBJ1-6; size: .; V: TRBV3-1/TRBV3-2; CDR3: CASSEQDNSPLHF; DNA: TGTGCCAGCAGTGAACAGGATAATTCACCCCTCCACTTT
D: TRBD1; J: TRBJ2-5; size: .; V: TRBV7-9; CDR3: CASSPKDRGKGHQETQYF; DNA: TGTGCCAGCAGCCCTAAAGACAGGGGAAAGGGACACCAAGAGACCCAGTACTTC
D: TRBD1; J: TRBJ1-1; size: .; V: TRBV7-9; CDR3: CASSRTGGDTEAFF; DNA: TGTGCCAGCAGCCGAACAGGGGGCGACACTGAAGCTTTCTTT
D: TRBD2; J: TRBJ2-3; size: .; V: TRBV4-2; CDR3: CASSQDEGSGGSTDTQYF; DNA: TGTGCCAGCAGCCAAGACGAGGGGAGCGGGGGGAGCACAGATACGCAGTATTTT
D: TRBD2; J: TRBJ2-1; size: .; V: TRBV25-1; CDR3: CASNGAGRGSYNEQFF; DNA: TGTGCCAGCAATGGAGCAGGGAGGGGCTCCTACAATGAGCAGTTCTTC
D: .; J: TRBJ2-2; size: .; V: TRBV19; CDR3: CASSILGRNTGELFF; DNA: TGTGCCAGTAGCATCCTCGGGAGGAACACCGGGGAGCTGTTTTTT
D: TRBD2; J: TRBJ2-1; size: .; V: TRBV5-1; CDR3: CASSLRTSGRSSYNEQFF; DNA: TGCGCCAGCAGCTTGAGGACTAGCGGGAGGAGCTCCTACAATGAGCAGTTCTTC
D: .; J: TRBJ2-1; size: .; V: TRBV11-3; CDR3: CASSFFAEQEQFF; DNA: TGTGCCAGCAGCTTCTTTGCGGAGCAGGAGCAGTTCTTC
D: .; J: TRBJ2-3; size: once; V: TRBV5-1; CDR3: CASTELDTSTDTQYF; DNA: TGCGCCAGCACAGAACTCGACACTAGCACAGATACGCAGTATTTT
D: TRBD2; J: TRBJ2-3; size: .; V: TRBV10-3; CDR3: CAIRPLAGEGTDTQYF; DNA: TGTGCCATCAGGCCACTAGCGGGAGAGGGCACAGATACGCAGTATTTT
D: .; J: TRBJ2-7; size: many; V: TRBV7-8; CDR3: CASSLRGAYYEQYF; DNA: TGTGCCAGCAGCTTACGCGGGGCATACTACGAGCAGTACTTC
D: .; J: TRBJ1-3; size: once; V: TRBV29-1; CDR3: CSVEPRQVPRNTIYF; DNA: TGCAGCGTTGAACCCAGACAGGTCCCACGAAACACCATATATTTT
D: .; J: TRBJ2-2; size: .; V: TRBV10-3; CDR3: CAISRRKEGTGELFF; DNA: TGTGCCATCAGTCGGCGGAAGGAGGGAACCGGGGAGCTGTTTTTT
D: TRBD2; J: TRBJ2-7; size: .; V: TRBV6-6; CDR3: CASRKGESGRAYEQYF; DNA: TGTGCCAGCAGAAAGGGAGAGAGTGGGAGGGCCTACGAGCAGTACTTC
D: TRBD1; J: TRBJ2-1; size: .; V: TRBV28; CDR3: CASSTGTGDLDRDNEQFF; DNA: TGTGCCAGCAGTACCGGGACAGGGGACCTGGATAGGGACAATGAGCAGTTCTTC
D: .; J: TRBJ2-7; size: .; V: TRBV14; CDR3: CASSQIAGGLLSYEQYF; DNA: TGTGCCAGCAGCCAGATTGCCGGGGGTTTACTCTCCTACGAGCAGTACTTC
D: .; J: TRBJ2-7; size: .; V: TRBV5-8; CDR3: CASSRGTASSYEQYF; DNA: TGTGCCAGCAGCCGCGGGACGGCGAGCTCCTACGAGCAGTACTTC
D: .; J: TRBJ1-1; size: .; V: TRBV10-3; CDR3: CAISDRVGTEAFF; DNA: TGTGCCATCAGTGACAGGGTTGGCACTGAAGCTTTCTTT
D: .; J: TRBJ1-1; size: .; V: TRBV10-3; CDR3: CAISELAMNTEAFF; DNA: TGTGCCATCAGTGAACTAGCTATGAACACTGAAGCTTTCTTT
D: .; J: TRBJ1-5; size: few; V: TRBV6-5; CDR3: CASRQFQGSNQPQHF; DNA: TGTGCCAGCAGGCAATTTCAGGGTTCCAATCAGCCCCAGCATTTT
D: .; J: TRBJ2-7; size: .; V: TRBV7-2; CDR3: CASSLNRVYEQYF; DNA: TGTGCCAGCAGCTTAAACAGGGTGTACGAGCAGTACTTC
D: .; J: TRBJ1-4; size: .; V: TRBV5-6; CDR3: CASSLGRGEDEKLFF; DNA: TGTGCCAGCAGCTTGGGGAGGGGAGAGGATGAAAAACTGTTTTTT
D: TRBD1; J: TRBJ1-5; size: .; V: TRBV5-1; CDR3: CASSSGQGNQPQHF; DNA: TGCGCCAGCAGCTCGGGACAGGGGAATCAGCCCCAGCATTTT
D: TRBD2; J: TRBJ2-1; size: .; V: TRBV5-1; CDR3: CASSLTSGSNEQFF; DNA: TGCGCCAGCAGCTTGACTAGCGGGAGCAATGAGCAGTTCTTC
D: TRBD2; J: TRBJ2-2; size: .; V: TRBV30; CDR3: CAWSAGDLITGELFF; DNA: TGTGCCTGGTCTGCGGGGGACCTAATCACCGGGGAGCTGTTTTTT
D: TRBD1; J: TRBJ1-6; size: .; V: TRBV6-6; CDR3: CASSYGTANSPLHF; DNA: TGTGCCAGCAGTTACGGGACAGCCAATTCACCCCTCCACTTT